This TCR beta chain was found in a study of blood T cell repertoires in COVID-19. In the study overall: T cells, B-cell-depleted T cells, or PBMCs provided the cDNA or gDNA that served as material.

Participant ages covered roughly 18 to 90 years across 24 US areas. Source study methods: Reference gene primer amplification gave nucleated cell count estimates. TCRdb's table, derived via immunoSEQ multiplex PCR, lists solely in-frame clones and lacks some. V, J and clone size are taken as reported in that table, and D and trimming were inferred from the DNA itself. The top ten clones hold more than 0.8% of a sample with more than 350,000 clones, 80% to 90% of them seen once. Input material: PBMCs or T cells enriched from blood (not recorded which). This TCR came from a man younger than 35 who had recovered from COVID-19.

The CDR3 spells CASSRTRGNTEAFF. The CDR3 DNA reads as TGTGCCAGCTCCCGGACAAGGGGGAACACTGAAGCTTTCTTT. The genes are TRBV28 and TRBJ1-1, with a weak D call TRBD1 (5 bases). This CDR3 comprises 14 residues. Germline CDR1 is MDHEN and CDR2 is SYDVKM. The V end was cut by 8 bases, the J end by 1 base, with 14 bases between.